This is a list of T cell receptor beta chains from one sample in a study of blood T cell repertoires in COVID-19. This table comes from immunoSEQ multiplex PCR, and its TCRdb copy is limited to in-frame clones, with some not included. The sample lists 100,000 or so clones; 81% were seen once. What was sequenced was peripheral blood. The receptors derive from a man in his sixties with acute or convalescent COVID-19. Both conserved end residues are part of each CDR3. A D gene is named only where the DNA matches it firmly. Expanded clones are given a class, and other clones once, few, many or no size at all.

j_gene: TRBJ2-1
d_gene: -
v_gene: TRBV27
abundance: -
CDR3aa: CASSLRDYNEQFF
CDR3nt: TGTGCCAGCAGTTTGCGGGACTACAATGAGCAGTTCTTC

j_gene: TRBJ1-4
d_gene: -
v_gene: TRBV3-1/TRBV3-2
abundance: -
CDR3aa: CASPEEGLATNEKLFF
CDR3nt: TGTGCCAGTCCAGAGGAGGGCCTTGCAACTAATGAAAAACTGTTTTTT

j_gene: TRBJ1-5
d_gene: -
v_gene: TRBV4-1
abundance: few
CDR3aa: CASSQDLNQPQHF
CDR3nt: TGCGCCAGCAGCCAAGACCTTAATCAGCCCCAGCATTTT

j_gene: TRBJ1-1
d_gene: TRBD1
v_gene: TRBV27
abundance: once
CDR3aa: CASSLVGGMNTEAFF
CDR3nt: TGTGCCAGCAGTTTAGTAGGGGGCATGAACACTGAAGCTTTCTTT

j_gene: TRBJ2-3
d_gene: TRBD2
v_gene: TRBV11-2
abundance: -
CDR3aa: CASSLRSSGRARDTQYF
CDR3nt: TGTGCCAGCAGCTTACGCTCTAGCGGGAGGGCCAGGGATACGCAGTATTTT

j_gene: TRBJ1-1
d_gene: -
v_gene: TRBV7-2
abundance: -
CDR3aa: CASSFRTVAEAFF
CDR3nt: TGTGCCAGCAGCTTTCGGACTGTTGCTGAAGCTTTCTTT

j_gene: TRBJ2-5
d_gene: -
v_gene: TRBV7-2
abundance: -
CDR3aa: CASSSPSTGETQYF
CDR3nt: TGTGCCAGCAGTTCCCCTTCGACAGGCGAGACCCAGTACTTC

j_gene: TRBJ2-5
d_gene: TRBD2
v_gene: TRBV19
abundance: -
CDR3aa: CASSDTSGIGETQYF
CDR3nt: TGTGCCAGTAGTGACACTAGCGGGATAGGAGAGACCCAGTACTTC

j_gene: TRBJ2-1
d_gene: TRBD2
v_gene: TRBV27
abundance: -
CDR3aa: CASSRTSGNEQFF
CDR3nt: TGTGCCAGCAGTAGGACTAGCGGCAATGAGCAGTTCTTC

j_gene: TRBJ1-2
d_gene: TRBD1
v_gene: TRBV7-2
abundance: -
CDR3aa: CASSLDLGGTGDGYTF
CDR3nt: TGTGCCAGCAGCTTAGATTTAGGCGGGACAGGGGATGGCTACACCTTC

j_gene: TRBJ2-1
d_gene: TRBD2
v_gene: TRBV19
abundance: -
CDR3aa: CASSREGSYNEQFF
CDR3nt: TGTGCCAGTAGTAGGGAGGGCTCCTACAATGAGCAGTTCTTC

j_gene: TRBJ1-5
d_gene: -
v_gene: TRBV6-1
abundance: many
CDR3aa: CASSEWGQNQPQHF
CDR3nt: TGTGCCAGCAGTGAATGGGGGCAAAATCAGCCCCAGCATTTT

j_gene: TRBJ2-2
d_gene: TRBD2
v_gene: TRBV19
abundance: -
CDR3aa: CASRLAGGPGELFF
CDR3nt: TGTGCCAGTCGGCTAGCGGGAGGGCCCGGGGAGCTGTTTTTT

j_gene: TRBJ1-1
d_gene: TRBD1
v_gene: TRBV11-3
abundance: -
CDR3aa: CASLNRDRGLSGTEAFF
CDR3nt: TGTGCCAGTCTGAACCGGGACAGGGGGCTTTCGGGCACTGAAGCTTTCTTT

j_gene: TRBJ2-2
d_gene: TRBD1
v_gene: TRBV29-1
abundance: -
CDR3aa: CSGYRGVDTGELFF
CDR3nt: TGCAGCGGATACAGGGGGGTCGACACCGGGGAGCTGTTTTTT

j_gene: TRBJ2-3
d_gene: TRBD2
v_gene: TRBV29-1
abundance: few
CDR3aa: CSVEGSSGNTDTQYF
CDR3nt: TGCAGCGTTGAAGGGTCTAGCGGGAACACAGATACGCAGTATTTT

j_gene: TRBJ2-7
d_gene: -
v_gene: TRBV11-3
abundance: -
CDR3aa: CASSSVTGSYEQYF
CDR3nt: TGTGCCAGCAGCTCCGTAACAGGGTCCTACGAGCAGTACTTC

j_gene: TRBJ2-5
d_gene: -
v_gene: TRBV6-5
abundance: -
CDR3aa: CASTRQEQETQYF
CDR3nt: TGTGCCAGCACCCGACAGGAACAAGAGACCCAGTACTTC

j_gene: TRBJ2-1
d_gene: -
v_gene: TRBV12-5
abundance: -
CDR3aa: CASGPRLGVYNEQFF
CDR3nt: TGTGCTAGTGGTCCCCGACTAGGCGTCTACAATGAGCAGTTCTTC

j_gene: TRBJ1-2
d_gene: -
v_gene: TRBV6-2/TRBV6-3
abundance: few
CDR3aa: CASSYSTVANYGYTF
CDR3nt: TGTGCCAGCAGTTACTCCACAGTCGCTAACTATGGCTACACCTTC

j_gene: TRBJ2-5
d_gene: -
v_gene: TRBV2
abundance: -
CDR3aa: CASRERTGKEETQYF
CDR3nt: TGTGCCAGCAGGGAAAGAACAGGAAAAGAAGAGACCCAGTACTTC

j_gene: TRBJ1-1
d_gene: -
v_gene: TRBV5-1
abundance: -
CDR3aa: CASSPGRPLGNTEAFF
CDR3nt: TGCGCCAGCAGCCCAGGGAGGCCCCTTGGGAACACTGAAGCTTTCTTT

j_gene: TRBJ1-1
d_gene: -
v_gene: TRBV10-1
abundance: -
CDR3aa: CASSENMNTEAFF
CDR3nt: TGCGCCAGCAGTGAGAACATGAACACTGAAGCTTTCTTT

j_gene: TRBJ2-2
d_gene: -
v_gene: TRBV18
abundance: -
CDR3aa: CASSPPSSTGELFF
CDR3nt: TGTGCCAGCTCACCACCGAGCTCCACCGGGGAGCTGTTTTTT

j_gene: TRBJ2-5
d_gene: -
v_gene: TRBV27
abundance: -
CDR3aa: CASSNQGRETQYF
CDR3nt: TGTGCCAGCAGTAATCAGGGTCGGGAGACCCAGTACTTC

j_gene: TRBJ1-5
d_gene: -
v_gene: TRBV12-3/TRBV12-4
abundance: -
CDR3aa: CASRAGDQPQHF
CDR3nt: TGTGCCAGCAGAGCCGGGGATCAGCCCCAGCATTTT

j_gene: TRBJ2-6
d_gene: -
v_gene: TRBV7-9
abundance: -
CDR3aa: CASSLAAAGANVLTF
CDR3nt: TGTGCCAGCAGCTTAGCTGCGGCTGGGGCCAACGTCCTGACTTTC

j_gene: TRBJ1-2
d_gene: TRBD1
v_gene: TRBV6-5
abundance: -
CDR3aa: CASSYTTGGGYTF
CDR3nt: TGTGCCAGCAGTTACACAACAGGGGGCGGCTACACCTTC

j_gene: TRBJ1-5
d_gene: TRBD1
v_gene: TRBV7-9
abundance: -
CDR3aa: CASSSDRGGNNQPQHF
CDR3nt: TGTGCCAGCAGTTCCGACAGGGGGGGGAACAATCAGCCCCAGCATTTT

j_gene: TRBJ2-7
d_gene: -
v_gene: TRBV2
abundance: -
CDR3aa: CASNRGYEQYF
CDR3nt: TGTGCCAGCAATCGGGGCTACGAGCAGTACTTC

j_gene: TRBJ2-1
d_gene: -
v_gene: TRBV7-2
abundance: -
CDR3aa: CASSASGSSYNEQFF
CDR3nt: TGTGCCAGCAGCGCAAGCGGTAGCTCCTACAATGAGCAGTTCTTC

j_gene: TRBJ2-1
d_gene: TRBD2
v_gene: TRBV7-3
abundance: -
CDR3aa: CASSLLAGTSYNEQFF
CDR3nt: TGTGCCAGCAGCTTGCTAGCGGGGACATCCTACAATGAGCAGTTCTTC

j_gene: TRBJ2-5
d_gene: -
v_gene: TRBV7-2
abundance: once
CDR3aa: CASSLFGSALSGETQYF
CDR3nt: TGTGCCAGCAGCTTATTTGGTAGCGCCCTTTCTGGAGAGACCCAGTACTTC

j_gene: TRBJ2-5
d_gene: TRBD2
v_gene: TRBV5-4
abundance: -
CDR3aa: CASSLLAGGRGETQYF
CDR3nt: TGTGCCAGCAGCTTACTAGCGGGGGGCCGCGGAGAGACCCAGTACTTC

j_gene: TRBJ2-7
d_gene: TRBD2
v_gene: TRBV9
abundance: -
CDR3aa: CASSVRAAGGPYEQYF
CDR3nt: TGTGCCAGCAGCGTACGGGCAGCGGGGGGGCCGTACGAGCAGTACTTC

j_gene: TRBJ1-2
d_gene: -
v_gene: TRBV10-3
abundance: -
CDR3aa: CAISESYGGSTYGYTF
CDR3nt: TGTGCCATCAGTGAGTCATACGGCGGATCGACCTATGGCTACACCTTC

j_gene: TRBJ1-2
d_gene: -
v_gene: TRBV7-9
abundance: -
CDR3aa: CASSSQGGLYGYTF
CDR3nt: TGTGCCAGCAGCTCCCAGGGCGGCCTCTATGGCTACACCTTC

j_gene: TRBJ2-1
d_gene: TRBD2
v_gene: TRBV5-4
abundance: -
CDR3aa: CASSLGLAGYNEQFF
CDR3nt: TGTGCCAGCAGCTTGGGGCTAGCGGGGTACAATGAGCAGTTCTTC

j_gene: TRBJ1-2
d_gene: TRBD1
v_gene: TRBV28
abundance: -
CDR3aa: CASSSPGTGGSLGYTF
CDR3nt: TGTGCCAGCAGTTCCCCCGGGACAGGGGGATCTTTGGGCTACACCTTC

j_gene: TRBJ1-3
d_gene: -
v_gene: TRBV19
abundance: -
CDR3aa: CASSTTGDTIYF
CDR3nt: TGTGCCAGTAGTACAACAGGTGACACCATATATTTT

j_gene: TRBJ2-1
d_gene: TRBD1
v_gene: TRBV5-8
abundance: few
CDR3aa: CASSEDDRGRNEQFF
CDR3nt: TGTGCCAGCAGTGAAGACGACAGGGGGCGCAATGAGCAGTTCTTC

j_gene: TRBJ2-1
d_gene: TRBD2
v_gene: TRBV19
abundance: -
CDR3aa: CASSPSTSGSFSYNEQFF
CDR3nt: TGTGCCAGTAGTCCCTCGACTAGCGGGAGCTTCTCCTACAATGAGCAGTTCTTC

j_gene: TRBJ2-7
d_gene: TRBD1
v_gene: TRBV7-6
abundance: -
CDR3aa: CASSLRGTGGRYEQYF
CDR3nt: TGTGCCAGCAGCTTACGCGGGACAGGCGGTCGCTACGAGCAGTACTTC

j_gene: TRBJ2-5
d_gene: TRBD1
v_gene: TRBV5-1
abundance: once
CDR3aa: CASSLMLGTGGPLETQYF
CDR3nt: TGCGCCAGCAGCTTAATGCTTGGGACAGGGGGCCCCTTAGAGACCCAGTACTTC

j_gene: TRBJ2-1
d_gene: TRBD2
v_gene: TRBV10-1
abundance: -
CDR3aa: CASSVAGLAGNEQFF
CDR3nt: TGCGCCAGCAGTGTAGCCGGACTAGCCGGCAATGAGCAGTTCTTC

j_gene: TRBJ2-5
d_gene: TRBD2
v_gene: TRBV19
abundance: -
CDR3aa: CASSTPGLAGGSGETQYF
CDR3nt: TGTGCCAGTAGTACTCCGGGACTAGCGGGAGGTTCGGGAGAGACCCAGTACTTC

j_gene: TRBJ2-1
d_gene: -
v_gene: TRBV11-3
abundance: few
CDR3aa: CASSLRLAGDEQFF
CDR3nt: TGTGCCAGCAGCTTAAGACTAGCAGGGGATGAGCAGTTCTTC

j_gene: TRBJ1-2
d_gene: TRBD1
v_gene: TRBV6-6
abundance: -
CDR3aa: CATAPDRSGYTF
CDR3nt: TGTGCCACCGCCCCGGACAGGTCTGGCTACACCTTC

j_gene: TRBJ2-3
d_gene: -
v_gene: TRBV18
abundance: -
CDR3aa: CASSPPSSADTQYF
CDR3nt: TGTGCCAGCTCACCACCGTCATCAGCAGATACGCAGTATTTT

j_gene: TRBJ1-1
d_gene: TRBD1
v_gene: TRBV29-1
abundance: -
CDR3aa: CSVAQDRVGTEAFF
CDR3nt: TGCAGCGTTGCCCAGGACAGGGTTGGAACTGAAGCTTTCTTT

j_gene: TRBJ2-2
d_gene: TRBD1
v_gene: TRBV27
abundance: -
CDR3aa: CASSRDRGTGELFF
CDR3nt: TGTGCCAGCAGCCGGGACAGGGGAACCGGGGAGCTGTTTTTT

j_gene: TRBJ1-2
d_gene: -
v_gene: TRBV2
abundance: -
CDR3aa: CASSEVRNGYTF
CDR3nt: TGTGCCAGCAGTGAAGTCAGGAATGGCTACACCTTC

j_gene: TRBJ1-5
d_gene: -
v_gene: TRBV9
abundance: -
CDR3aa: CASSVDTGINQPQHF
CDR3nt: TGTGCCAGCAGCGTAGACACAGGGATAAATCAGCCCCAGCATTTT

j_gene: TRBJ1-3
d_gene: TRBD1
v_gene: TRBV19
abundance: once
CDR3aa: CASSKGALRAGNTIYF
CDR3nt: TGTGCCAGTAGTAAGGGGGCGTTGAGGGCTGGAAACACCATATATTTT

j_gene: TRBJ2-7
d_gene: TRBD1
v_gene: TRBV14
abundance: -
CDR3aa: CASSRTGGTGGNEQYF
CDR3nt: TGTGCCAGCAGCCGCACGGGAGGGACAGGGGGGAACGAGCAGTACTTC